The source of this T cell receptor (beta chain) is a study of shared clonotypes between healthy human individuals. General study points: Naive CD4 clonotype sharing across a few donors was about 5%. Rarefaction exposed incomplete sorted-subset sequencing despite large depth.

To note about this clone: The antigen remains unidentified. The sample carries other DNA sequences with the same CDR3.

In the study's own analysis: Filtering differed because ImmunoSEQ produced junction-only sequences that carried no quality scores. Clones were sequenced by immunoSEQ multiplex PCR, and TCRdb holds only the in-frame ones, with some missing. V and J calls and clone size come straight from that table; D and trimming were deduced from the DNA. This repertoire shows about 110,000 clones, just over 65% found once; its top ten account for around 24%. Donors, without exception, were Caucasian adults residing in Nashville, Tennessee. Germline V lookup: CDR1 SEHNR, CDR2 FQNEAQ (reference sequence). CDR3 length: 16 amino acids. Trimming stripped 5 bases from V and 0 bases from J, with 14 bases between.

The sample was memory CD8+ T cells sorted from blood. Documented subset: CD45RO+ cells pooled with CCR7-negative TemRA cells. The sequence was obtained from a woman aged 25 to 39 in good health. V usage is TRBV7-9 and J usage is TRBJ2-1; D is perhaps TRBD2 (6 bases). The CDR3 DNA follows: TGTGCCAGCAGCCCCCGAGGAGGGAGCTCCTACAATGAGCAGTTCTTC. Translation gives CASSPRGGSSYNEQFF.